This T cell receptor (beta chain) was sequenced for a study of T cell responses to AZD1222 COVID-19 vaccine. For the study at large: Second-dose recipients at about 4 or about 12 weeks were treated as one pooled group.

V was cut by 2 bases and J by 6 bases, with 8 bases left in between. Germline CDR1 is SEHNR and CDR2 is FQNEAQ (reference sequence). The CDR3 runs to 14 residues. Using immunoSEQ multiplex PCR, the repertoire was profiled, and TCRdb retains in-frame clones only, with some absent. The sample holds approximately 94,000 clones, 80% to 95% seen once. The chain recombines TRBV7-9 with TRBJ1-6; D is unresolved. The sequence came from an adult in good health. This material consisted of peripheral blood, taken on day 0 of AZD1222 vaccination. The CDR3 reads CASSLLPANSPLHF. The CDR3 DNA reads TGTGCCAGCAGCTTACTTCCCGCTAATTCACCCCTCCACTTT.